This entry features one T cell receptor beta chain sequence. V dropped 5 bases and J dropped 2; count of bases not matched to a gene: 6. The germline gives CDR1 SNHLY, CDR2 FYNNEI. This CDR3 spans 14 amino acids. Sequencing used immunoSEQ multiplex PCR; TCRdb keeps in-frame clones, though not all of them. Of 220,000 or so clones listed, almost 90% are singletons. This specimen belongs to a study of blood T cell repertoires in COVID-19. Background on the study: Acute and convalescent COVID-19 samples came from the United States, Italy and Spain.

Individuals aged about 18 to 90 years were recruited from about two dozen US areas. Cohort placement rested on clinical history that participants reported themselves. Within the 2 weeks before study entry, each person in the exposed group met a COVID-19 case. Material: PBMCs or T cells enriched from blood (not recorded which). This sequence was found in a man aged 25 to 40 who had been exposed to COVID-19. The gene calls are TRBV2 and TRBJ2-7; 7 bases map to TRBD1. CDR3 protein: CASSMTGPTYEQYF. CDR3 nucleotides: TGTGCCAGCAGTATGACAGGGCCTACCTACGAGCAGTACTTC.